The source of this T cell receptor beta chain is a study of T cells in Graves' hyperthyroidism and ophthalmopathy. This clonotype was counted between two and nine times. Trimming cost V 6 bases and J 5 bases; bases outside gene matches: 3. The germline CDR1 and CDR2 sequences are LNHDA and SQIVND (reference sequence). This CDR3 comprises 14 residues. Inclusion characteristics of ophthalmopathy patients comprised a Clinical Activity Score of at least 3, a NOSPECS grade of at least 4, and duration under 3 months. From RNA transcripts, TCR beta CDR3 regions were amplified. HTBI primers were the set used in a first-round RT-PCR of the TCR CDR3. MiXCR, applied by TCRdb to the multiplex PCR reads, yields one record per CDR3 protein. The repertoire holds 700,000 or so distinct CDR3 sequences, with about 15% as singletons.

Sequencing was performed on blood. The TCR was taken from a woman aged 45-65 years with Graves' ophthalmopathy. The J gene is TRBJ2-2, the V gene TRBV19; 10 positions agree with TRBD2. CDR3 DNA sequence: TGTGCCAGTAGATTACTAGCGGGGACCGGGGAGCTGTTTTTT. Its translation: CASRLLAGTGELFF.